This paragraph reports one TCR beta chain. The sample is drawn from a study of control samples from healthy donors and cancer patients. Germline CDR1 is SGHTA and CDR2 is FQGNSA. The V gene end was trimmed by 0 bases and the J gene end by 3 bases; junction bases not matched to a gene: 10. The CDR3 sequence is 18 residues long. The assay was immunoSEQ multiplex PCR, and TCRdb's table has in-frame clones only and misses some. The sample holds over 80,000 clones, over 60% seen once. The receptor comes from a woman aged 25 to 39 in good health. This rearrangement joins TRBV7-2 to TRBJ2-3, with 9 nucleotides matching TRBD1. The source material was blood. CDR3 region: CASSLASVGTGFTDTQYF. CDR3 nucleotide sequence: TGTGCCAGCAGCTTAGCATCGGTCGGGACAGGGTTTACAGATACGCAGTATTTT.